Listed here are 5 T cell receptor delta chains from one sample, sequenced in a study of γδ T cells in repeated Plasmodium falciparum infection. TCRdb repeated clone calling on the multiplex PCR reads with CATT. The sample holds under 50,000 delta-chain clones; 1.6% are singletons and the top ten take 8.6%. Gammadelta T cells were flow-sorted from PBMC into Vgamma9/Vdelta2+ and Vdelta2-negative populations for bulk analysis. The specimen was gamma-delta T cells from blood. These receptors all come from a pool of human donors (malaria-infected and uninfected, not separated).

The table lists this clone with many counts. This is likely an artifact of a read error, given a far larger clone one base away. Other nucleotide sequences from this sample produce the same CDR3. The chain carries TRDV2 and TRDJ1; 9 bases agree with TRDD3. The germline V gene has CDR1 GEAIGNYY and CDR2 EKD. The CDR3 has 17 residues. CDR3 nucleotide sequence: TGTGCTTGTGACCCATCACGCACGGGGGGATACCCCGATAAACTCATCTTT. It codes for CACDPSRTGGYPDKLIF.

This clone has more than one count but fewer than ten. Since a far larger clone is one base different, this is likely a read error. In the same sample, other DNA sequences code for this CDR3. CDR3 sequence reads: CALGERTSGGDADKLIF. CDR3 in DNA: TGCGCTCTTGGGGAACGGACTTCGGGGGGGGATGCTGATAAACTCATCTTT. The chain joins TRDV1 to TRDJ1; 7 bases line up with TRDD3. TCRdb is silent on the J gene; assignment here came from matching the DNA to germline. There are 17 residues in the CDR3. Germline lookup yields CDR1 TSWWSYY and CDR2 QGS.

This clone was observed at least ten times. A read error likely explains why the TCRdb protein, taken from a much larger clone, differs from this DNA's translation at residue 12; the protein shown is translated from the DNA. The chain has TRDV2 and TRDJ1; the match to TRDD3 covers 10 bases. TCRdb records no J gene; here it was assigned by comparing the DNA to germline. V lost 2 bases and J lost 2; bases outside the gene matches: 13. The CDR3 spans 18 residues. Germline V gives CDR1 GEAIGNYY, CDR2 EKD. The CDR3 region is CACDKGDTATSHTDKLIF. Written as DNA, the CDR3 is TGTGCCTGTGACAAGGGGGATACGGCCACATCGCATACCGATAAACTCATCTTT.

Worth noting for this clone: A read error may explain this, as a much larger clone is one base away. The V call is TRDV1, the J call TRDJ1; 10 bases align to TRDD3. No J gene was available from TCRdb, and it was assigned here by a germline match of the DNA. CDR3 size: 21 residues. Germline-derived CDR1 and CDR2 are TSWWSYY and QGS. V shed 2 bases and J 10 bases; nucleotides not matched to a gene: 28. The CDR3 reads CALGEKRRCSGGYEGTYRLIF. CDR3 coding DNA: TGTGCTCTTGGGGAAAAACGGCGTTGTTCTGGGGGATATGAAGGAACGTATAGACTCATCTTT.

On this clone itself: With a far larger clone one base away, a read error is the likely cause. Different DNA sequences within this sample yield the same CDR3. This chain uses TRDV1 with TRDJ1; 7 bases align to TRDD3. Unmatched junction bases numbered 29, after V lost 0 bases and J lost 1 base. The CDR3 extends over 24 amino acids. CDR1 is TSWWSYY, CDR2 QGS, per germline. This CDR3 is CALGELEFYLFRGGIHHITDKLIF. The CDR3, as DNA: TGTGCTCTTGGGGAACTCGAGTTTTACCTGTTCAGAGGCGGGATACACCACATCACCGATAAACTCATCTTT.